Following are 14 T cell receptor beta chains from one sample sequenced in a study of cytomegalovirus exposure and HLA in healthy donors. With 60 Vbeta and 13 Jbeta primers, the PCR was carried out. The assay was immunoSEQ multiplex PCR, and TCRdb's table has in-frame clones only and misses some. This listing includes about 120,000 clones. The source material was PBMCs. These receptors were obtained from a man aged 18-30 years in good health and CMV-seronegative.

The chain recombines TRBV30 with TRBJ2-4, with D uncertain. CDR3 length: 14 amino acids. The germline V gene has CDR1 GTSNPN and CDR2 SVGIG (reference sequence). With 4 bases removed from V and 0 bases from J, the gap between germline ends came to 10 bases. CDR3 in amino acids: CAWTDFLAKNIQYF. CDR3 coding DNA: TGTGCCTGGACAGACTTCTTAGCCAAAAACATTCAGTACTTC.

V is TRBV5-6 and J is TRBJ2-1; 9 bases map to TRBD2. The CDR3 sequence is 16 residues long. V gave up 4 bases and J gave up 0 bases; unmatched junction bases: 5. The germline gives CDR1 SGHDT, CDR2 YYEEEE. The CDR3 region is CASSPDSGSSYNEQFF. In DNA form, the CDR3 reads TGTGCCAGCAGCCCTGATAGCGGGAGCTCCTACAATGAGCAGTTCTTC.

This sequence joins TRBV6-1 and TRBJ2-5, with 7 bases lining up with TRBD1. V shed 7 bases, J shed 11 bases, and the junction held 7 bases outside the gene matches. The CDR3 covers 11 residues. CDR1 MNHNS and CDR2 SASEGT come from the germline V gene. CDR3 amino acids: CASTITGVQYF. In nucleotides, the CDR3 is TGTGCCAGCACCATTACAGGGGTTCAGTACTTC.

CDR3 nucleotide sequence: TGCGCCAGCAGCTCGCGGCCCCCGCCAGATGAAAAACTGTTTTTT. Its translation: CASSSRPPPDEKLFF. V and J are TRBV5-1 and TRBJ1-4; no reliable D call. V gave up 3 bases and J gave up 6 bases, with 15 bases separating them. Per germline, CDR1 SGHRS and CDR2 YFSETQ. The CDR3 spans 15 residues.

The chain joins TRBV29-1 to TRBJ1-1; no clear D. The germline V gene has CDR1 SQVTM and CDR2 ANQGSEA. The CDR3 totals 15 residues. Trimming shortened V by 2 bases and J by 1 base, and 14 bases separated the two germline ends. DNA of the CDR3: TGCAGCGTTGAAACGGAGGGCCGGTCGAACACTGAAGCTTTCTTT. Translated, it gives CSVETEGRSNTEAFF.

The CDR3 loop is CASSLKGVGGGTEAFF. The CDR3 nucleotides are TGTGCCAGCAGCTTAAAAGGGGTTGGGGGGGGGACTGAAGCTTTCTTT. V gene TRBV11-2 combines with J gene TRBJ1-1; tentative D call: TRBD1 (5 bases). Germline values: CDR1 SGHAT, CDR2 FQNNGV. This CDR3 contains 16 residues. V was trimmed by 2 bases and J by 5 bases, leaving 18 bases between them.

The V gene is TRBV30, the J gene TRBJ2-5; maybe TRBD1 (6 bases). CDR1 and CDR2 (germline): GTSNPN, SVGIG (reference sequence). This CDR3 region has 15 residues. V lost 1 base to trimming and J lost 4 bases, with 16 bases between them. The CDR3 region has the DNA TGTGCCTGGAGTGAGGCCAGGGGTTCGTCAGAGACCCAGTACTTC. Translated: CAWSEARGSSETQYF. The whole variable domain, filled in from reference TRBV30 and TRBJ2-5, reads SQTIHQWPATLVQPVGSPLSLECTVEGTSNPNLYWYRQAAGRGLQLLFYSVGIGQISSEVPQNLSASRPQDRQFILSSKKLLLSDSGFYLCAWSEARGSSETQYFGPGTRLLVL.

J is TRBJ2-1 and V is TRBV27; TRBD2 matches at 7 bases. This CDR3 has 16 residues. The V gene end was trimmed by 2 bases and the J gene end by 0 bases; junction bases not matched to a gene: 4. Germline CDR1 and CDR2: MNHEY and SMNVEV (reference sequence). CDR3 protein: CASSLGPGGSYNEQFF. The CDR3 DNA reads TGTGCCAGCAGTTTAGGGCCGGGAGGCTCCTACAATGAGCAGTTCTTC.

The rearrangement links TRBV7-2 to TRBJ1-2; D not resolved. In germline, CDR1 is SGHTA, CDR2 FQGNSA. Deletions cut 2 bases from V and 2 bases from J, with 6 bases between. The CDR3 has 13 amino acids. DNA of the CDR3: TGTGCCAGCAGCTTAAACAGAAACTATGGCTACACCTTC. Translation: CASSLNRNYGYTF.

The V call is TRBV6-5, the J call TRBJ1-5; D uncertain. V dropped 3 bases and J dropped 9 bases, with 9 bases sitting between them. The CDR3 is 12 amino acids. The germline V gene encodes CDR1 MNHEY and CDR2 SVGAGI. The CDR3 DNA reads TGTGCCAGCAGTTATAACGGTTGGCCCCAGCATTTT. Its translation: CASSYNGWPQHF.

The gene calls are TRBV18 and TRBJ1-5, with a tentative D call TRBD1 (6 bases). The CDR3 runs to 16 residues. Per the germline V gene, CDR1 is KGHSH and CDR2 is LQKENI. V lost 4 bases and J 1 base, leaving 14 bases between the germline ends. The CDR3 protein is CASSLGTRQSNQPQHF. CDR3 bases: TGTGCCAGCTCACTCGGGACACGGCAGAGCAATCAGCCCCAGCATTTT. The full variable domain, rest sourced from reference TRBV18 and TRBJ1-5, is NAGVMQNPRHLVRRRGQEARLRCSPMKGHSHVYWYRQLPEEGLKFMVYLQKENIIDESGMPKERFSAEFPKEGPSILRIQQVVRGDSAAYFCASSLGTRQSNQPQHFGDGTRLSIL.

CDR3 sequence reads: CASSTGNQPQHF. CDR3 nucleotides: TGTGCCAGCAGTACGGGCAATCAGCCCCAGCATTTT. This chain joins TRBV28 and TRBJ1-5; D is ambiguous. The CDR3 is 12 residues long. CDR1 MDHEN and CDR2 SYDVKM come from the germline V gene. Trimming cost V 5 bases and J 2 bases, with 4 bases left between them. Looking up the rest from reference TRBV28 and TRBJ1-5 gives the full variable domain: DVKVTQSSRYLVKRTGEKVFLECVQDMDHENMFWYRQDPGLGLRLIYFSYDVKMKEKGDIPEGYSVSREKKERFSLILESASTNQTSMYLCASSTGNQPQHFGDGTRLSIL.

The chain recombines TRBV14 with TRBJ1-5; 7 nucleotides line up with TRBD1. From germline, CDR1 is SGHDN and CDR2 FVKESK. There are 14 residues in the CDR3. The junction had 1 base not matched to a gene; V was cut back by 4 bases and J by 1 base. The CDR3: CASSPRGSNQPQHF. The CDR3 nucleotides are TGTGCCAGCAGCCCCAGGGGGAGCAATCAGCCCCAGCATTTT.

V is TRBV5-6 and J is TRBJ2-1; 11 bases match TRBD2. Looked up from germline, CDR1 is SGHDT and CDR2 is YYEEEE. The CDR3 covers 16 residues. The junction had 5 bases not matched to a gene; V was cut back by 2 bases and J by 4 bases. The CDR3 spells CASSFSGTSGYNEQFF. The CDR3 DNA sequence: TGTGCCAGCAGCTTTTCCGGGACTAGCGGTTACAATGAGCAGTTCTTC. Variable domain in full (rest from reference TRBV5-6 and TRBJ2-1): DAGVTQSPTHLIKTRGQQVTLRCSPKSGHDTVSWYQQALGQGPQFIFQYYEEEERQRGNFPDRFSGHQFPNYSSELNVNALLLGDSALYLCASSFSGTSGYNEQFFGPGTRLTVL.